This is a list of T cell receptor beta chains from one sample in a study of blood T cell repertoires in COVID-19. The table came from immunoSEQ multiplex PCR; TCRdb's copy has only in-frame clones and leaves some out. Seen here are 310,000 or so clones, about 82% observed once, and the top ten hold approximately 1.5%. Sequencing was carried out using peripheral blood. Receptors originate from a woman between 45 and 65 years old with acute or convalescent COVID-19. Both conserved end residues are part of each CDR3. D genes are given only for firm matches. Expanded clones are given a class, and other clones once, few, many or no size at all.

V	J	D	size	CDR3	DNA
TRBV2	TRBJ2-1	-	-	CATSPRGSGAEQFF	TGTGCCACCTCACCGCGGGGATCGGGAGCTGAGCAGTTCTTC
TRBV3-1/TRBV3-2	TRBJ2-5	TRBD2	-	CASSSIAGAYQETQYF	TGTGCCAGCAGCTCAATAGCGGGAGCATACCAAGAGACCCAGTACTTC
TRBV7-2	TRBJ2-1	TRBD2	-	CASSFQLAGEVEQFF	TGTGCCAGCAGCTTCCAACTAGCGGGAGAAGTTGAGCAGTTCTTC
TRBV2	TRBJ2-5	-	-	CASSELGTRGETQYF	TGTGCCAGCAGTGAACTTGGCACCCGAGGAGAGACCCAGTACTTC
TRBV2	TRBJ1-4	TRBD1	-	CASSVDRGREKLFF	TGTGCCAGCAGTGTGGACAGGGGCAGAGAAAAACTGTTTTTT
TRBV5-1	TRBJ1-5	-	once	CASSFNGNQPQHF	TGCGCCAGCAGCTTTAATGGCAATCAGCCCCAGCATTTT
TRBV27	TRBJ2-3	TRBD2	-	CASSLGGRDTQYF	TGTGCCAGCAGTTTGGGCGGGAGAGATACGCAGTATTTT
TRBV6-5	TRBJ2-7	TRBD2	-	CASSYSAGAYEQYF	TGTGCCAGCAGTTACTCGGCGGGAGCCTACGAGCAGTACTTC
TRBV5-4	TRBJ1-2	TRBD1	-	CASSLPGQGGYGYTF	TGTGCCAGCAGCCTACCGGGACAGGGAGGCTATGGCTACACCTTC
TRBV28	TRBJ1-1	-	-	CASSLWGRSNTEAFF	TGTGCCAGCAGTTTATGGGGCAGAAGTAACACTGAAGCTTTCTTT
TRBV5-8	TRBJ2-3	TRBD2	-	CASAKAGGSTDTQYF	TGTGCCAGCGCTAAAGCGGGAGGGAGCACAGATACGCAGTATTTT
TRBV30	TRBJ2-5	-	-	CAWSAGLQETQYF	TGTGCCTGGAGTGCGGGACTCCAAGAGACCCAGTACTTC
TRBV28	TRBJ1-2	-	-	CASSPAGSYGYTF	TGTGCCAGCAGCCCCGCAGGCAGCTATGGCTACACCTTC
TRBV11-2	TRBJ1-5	TRBD1	-	CASSKGQGGYQPQHF	TGTGCCAGCAGCAAAGGACAGGGGGGTTATCAGCCCCAGCATTTT
TRBV6-5	TRBJ1-2	-	-	CASSPNTNYGYTF	TGTGCCAGCAGTCCCAACACTAACTATGGCTACACCTTC
TRBV7-2	TRBJ2-1	-	-	CASSPTGYSYNEQFF	TGTGCCAGCAGCCCCACAGGGTATTCCTACAATGAGCAGTTCTTC
TRBV9	TRBJ2-5	-	-	CASSAEGGPPETQYF	TGTGCCAGCAGCGCGGAGGGAGGTCCTCCAGAGACCCAGTACTTC
TRBV29-1	TRBJ1-5	-	few	CSVRQPNQPQHF	TGCAGCGTCCGACAGCCCAATCAGCCCCAGCATTTT
TRBV5-1	TRBJ2-7	-	-	CASSLGLGAYEQYF	TGCGCCAGCAGCTTGGGACTAGGGGCCTACGAGCAGTACTTC
TRBV4-1	TRBJ2-7	-	-	CASSRLADMSYEQYF	TGCGCCAGCAGCCGATTAGCGGACATGTCCTACGAGCAGTACTTC
TRBV7-2	TRBJ2-5	TRBD1	-	CASSWDRGETQYF	TGTGCCAGCAGCTGGGACAGGGGGGAGACCCAGTACTTC
TRBV15	TRBJ1-1	TRBD1	-	CATSPLTGGQGIRAFF	TGTGCCACCAGCCCCCTAACTGGTGGACAGGGTATAAGAGCTTTCTTT
TRBV20-1	TRBJ2-5	TRBD2	-	CSRGRGETQYF	TGCAGCCGCGGGAGGGGAGAGACCCAGTACTTC
TRBV28	TRBJ2-3	TRBD2	-	CASSSLGLATDTQYF	TGTGCCAGCAGTTCGTTGGGACTAGCGACAGATACGCAGTATTTT
TRBV27	TRBJ2-7	-	-	CASRARGAVFNEQYF	TGTGCCAGCAGGGCCCGGGGGGCCGTTTTCAACGAGCAGTACTTC
TRBV28	TRBJ1-2	-	-	CASSEQDYGYTF	TGTGCCAGCTCTGAACAGGACTATGGCTACACCTTC
TRBV6-5	TRBJ2-1	TRBD2	-	CASSSSRGSSYNEQFF	TGTGCCAGCAGTTCCTCCCGCGGGAGCTCCTACAATGAGCAGTTCTTC
TRBV2	TRBJ1-1	TRBD1	-	CASSLDRGPEAFF	TGTGCCAGCAGTCTTGACAGGGGTCCTGAAGCTTTCTTT
TRBV19	TRBJ1-1	-	-	CASSWQKNTEAFF	TGTGCCAGTAGTTGGCAGAAGAACACTGAAGCTTTCTTT
TRBV27	TRBJ1-6	TRBD1	-	CASSFYETGGPQGSPLHF	TGTGCCAGCAGTTTTTATGAAACAGGGGGCCCTCAGGGATCACCCCTCCACTTT
TRBV11-3	TRBJ2-1	TRBD1	-	CASSLDGRDRGYNEQFF	TGTGCCAGCAGCTTAGATGGCCGGGACAGGGGATACAATGAGCAGTTCTTC
TRBV7-3	TRBJ1-5	-	-	CASSFKPDRLNQPQHF	TGTGCCAGCAGCTTTAAGCCTGACAGGCTCAATCAGCCCCAGCATTTT
TRBV11-2	TRBJ2-1	TRBD1	once	CASSSGQEAGDEQFF	TGTGCCAGCAGCTCCGGACAGGAAGCTGGCGATGAGCAGTTCTTC
TRBV28	TRBJ1-5	TRBD1	-	CASSLGQGHRPQHF	TGTGCCAGCAGTTTAGGACAGGGCCATCGGCCCCAGCATTTT
TRBV14	TRBJ2-5	-	-	CASSEVNQETQYF	TGTGCCAGCAGCGAGGTAAACCAAGAGACCCAGTACTTC
TRBV6-2/TRBV6-3	TRBJ2-1	-	once	CASSYLQGLASPGLRNEQFF	TGTGCCAGCAGTTACTTGCAGGGTTTGGCCTCCCCGGGACTCAGAAATGAGCAGTTCTTC